These T cell receptor beta chains were read from a single sample in a study of cytomegalovirus exposure and HLA in healthy donors. TCRdb's copy holds only in-frame clones and misses some; the assay was immunoSEQ multiplex PCR. Among 130,000 or so clones, 60% to 80% were seen once, and the ten largest hold roughly 0.9%. The sample taken for sequencing was PBMCs. The source of these receptors is a woman aged 55-70 years in good health and CMV-seronegative. Both conserved end residues are part of each CDR3. Fields, in order: V gene, clone size, J gene, CDR3 length, D gene, CDR3 protein, CDR3 DNA. A D gene is named only where the DNA matches it firmly. Where a row states a size, it is once, few, many or the class of an expanded clone; other rows omit it.

>TRBV5-1|once|TRBJ2-2|13|-
CASSLIESGELFF
TGCGCCAGCAGCTTGATCGAGTCCGGGGAGCTGTTTTTT
>TRBV5-1|-|TRBJ2-7|15|TRBD1
CASSPAATGAYEQYF
TGCGCCAGCAGCCCGGCGGCGACAGGGGCCTACGAGCAGTACTTC
>TRBV5-1|few|TRBJ1-1|16|-
CASSLASLTLNTEAFF
TGCGCCAGCAGCTTGGCAAGTTTAACACTGAACACTGAAGCTTTCTTT
>TRBV11-1|few|TRBJ2-7|13|-
CASSMGSPYEQYF
TGTGCCAGCAGCATGGGCAGTCCCTACGAGCAGTACTTC
>TRBV30|-|TRBJ1-5|14|-
CAWSTSGRGQPQHF
TGTGCCTGGAGTACCTCAGGGCGAGGTCAGCCCCAGCATTTT
>TRBV7-3|-|TRBJ2-2|16|-
CASSPQSSGNTGELFF
TGTGCCAGCAGCCCCCAAAGCTCGGGGAACACCGGGGAGCTGTTTTTT
>TRBV5-1|once|TRBJ2-2|13|-
CASSSGNTGELFF
TGCGCCAGCAGTAGCGGGAACACCGGGGAGCTGTTTTTT
>TRBV19|-|TRBJ2-7|15|TRBD2
CASSPSGSGGSEQYF
TGTGCCAGCTCCCCCAGTGGATCGGGAGGGAGCGAGCAGTACTTC
>TRBV5-6|few|TRBJ2-1|13|-
CASSSDYNNEQFF
TGTGCCAGCAGTTCAGACTACAACAATGAGCAGTTCTTC
>TRBV2|few|TRBJ1-1|13|TRBD1
CASRPGQAGEAFF
TGTGCCAGCAGACCCGGACAGGCCGGGGAAGCTTTCTTT
>TRBV28|-|TRBJ1-2|16|TRBD1
CASSANRRGQGYGYTF
TGTGCCAGCAGTGCTAACCGCAGGGGGCAGGGCTATGGCTACACCTTC
>TRBV20-1|-|TRBJ2-7|11|TRBD1
CSALDRHEQYF
TGCAGTGCTCTGGACAGGCACGAGCAGTACTTC
>TRBV5-8|-|TRBJ1-4|16|-
CASSFGQAATNEKLFF
TGTGCCAGCAGCTTTGGTCAAGCTGCAACTAATGAAAAACTGTTTTTT
>TRBV7-6|-|TRBJ1-3|15|TRBD1
CASSLGGPGGNTIYF
TGTGCCAGCAGCTTAGGGGGGCCAGGGGGCAACACCATATATTTT
>TRBV6-1|-|TRBJ2-2|14|TRBD1
CASMWTGGTGELFF
TGTGCCAGCATGTGGACAGGGGGTACCGGGGAGCTGTTTTTT
>TRBV15|few|TRBJ2-7|15|-
CATSRVTLTGYEQYF
TGTGCCACCAGCAGAGTTACACTTACGGGGTACGAGCAGTACTTC